The clone carrying this TCR beta chain came up a few times. Its matching antigen is unknown. This record comes from a study of coeliac disease. V lost 2 bases to trimming and J lost 1 base; unmatched junction nucleotides: 9. The CDR3 has 18 amino acids. Germline V lookup: CDR1 MGHRA, CDR2 YSYEKL. TCRdb's table, derived via immunoSEQ multiplex PCR, lists solely in-frame clones and lacks some. The table has thousands of clones, approximately 63% seen once. Overall study results and limits: Few TRB amino acid sequences were shared between samples; most were unique. The authors considered this approach unsuitable for unbiased detection of gliadin-specific T cells.

Specimen: intraepithelial lymphocytes from the gut. This TCR derives from a man aged 18 to 30 with celiac disease on a gluten-free diet. The V call is TRBV4-1, the J call TRBJ1-5; the match to TRBD1 covers 9 bases. CDR3 residues: CASSQYVVGQGSNQPQHF. CDR3 DNA: TGCGCCAGCAGCCAATACGTAGTAGGACAGGGGAGCAATCAGCCCCAGCATTTT.